This T cell receptor beta chain was documented in a study of molecular identifiers for immune sequencing clone quantification. Study-level background: RNA, taken in replicates from about 19,000 or 110,000 naive CD8 cells, was split five ways, with four sequenced.

TCRdb passed the PCR reads through MiXCR, listing each CDR3 protein once. This table holds fewer than 350,000 distinct CDR3 sequences, roughly a quarter found once. Of note for this clonotype: Its matching antigen is unknown.

The V and J ends lost 1 base and 15 bases respectively, with 13 bases between them. Germline V gives CDR1 LNHDA, CDR2 SQIVND (reference sequence). There are 12 residues in the CDR3. Study results and limitations: Jurkat TCR RNA spiked in from one cell (amid some 1.1 million naive cells) was reportedly detectable. Sizes of highly expanded clones could be underestimated through identical TCRs sharing a barcode.

The sequence was obtained from a human donor in good health. Some libraries in this study had Jurkat cell RNA spiked in. Material for sequencing was naive CD8+ T cells from blood, with Jurkat cell RNA spiked in. Subset noted: FACS-sorted CD8+CD4-CCR7+CD45RA+ naive T cells. The gene calls are TRBV19 and TRBJ2-1, with D perhaps matching TRBD2 (6 bases). The CDR3 here is CASSIVGGVAFF. CDR3 nucleotide sequence: TGTGCCAGTAGTATAGTAGGAGGGGTCGCGTTCTTC.